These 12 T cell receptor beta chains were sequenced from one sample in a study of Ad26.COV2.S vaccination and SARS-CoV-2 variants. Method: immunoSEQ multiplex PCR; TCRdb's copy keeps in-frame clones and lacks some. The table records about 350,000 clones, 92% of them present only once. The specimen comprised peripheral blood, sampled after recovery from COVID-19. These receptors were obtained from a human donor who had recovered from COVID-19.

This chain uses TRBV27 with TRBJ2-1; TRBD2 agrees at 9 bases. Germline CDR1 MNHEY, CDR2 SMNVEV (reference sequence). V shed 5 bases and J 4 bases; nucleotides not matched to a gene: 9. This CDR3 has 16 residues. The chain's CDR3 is CASSRLADPTYNEQFF. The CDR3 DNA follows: TGTGCCAGCAGTCGACTAGCGGACCCTACTTACAATGAGCAGTTCTTC.

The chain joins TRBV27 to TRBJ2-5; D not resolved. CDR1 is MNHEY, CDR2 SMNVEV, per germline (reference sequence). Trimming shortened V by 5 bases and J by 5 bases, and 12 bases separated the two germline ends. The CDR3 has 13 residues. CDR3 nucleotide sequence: TGTGCCAGCAGTCCCAGACCCGCGGAGACCCAGTACTTC. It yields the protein CASSPRPAETQYF.

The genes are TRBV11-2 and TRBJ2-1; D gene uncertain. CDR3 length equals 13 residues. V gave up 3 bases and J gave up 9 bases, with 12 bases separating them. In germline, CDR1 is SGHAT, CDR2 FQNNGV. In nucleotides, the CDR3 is TGTGCCAGCAGCTTGGCGTCCAGTGCTGAGCAGTTCTTC. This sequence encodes CASSLASSAEQFF.

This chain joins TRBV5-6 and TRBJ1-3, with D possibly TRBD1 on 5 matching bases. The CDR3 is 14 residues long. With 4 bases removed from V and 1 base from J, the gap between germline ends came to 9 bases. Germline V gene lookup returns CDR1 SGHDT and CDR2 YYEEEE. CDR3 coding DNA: TGTGCCAGCAGCGCAGGGATTTCTGGAAACACCATATATTTT. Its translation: CASSAGISGNTIYF.

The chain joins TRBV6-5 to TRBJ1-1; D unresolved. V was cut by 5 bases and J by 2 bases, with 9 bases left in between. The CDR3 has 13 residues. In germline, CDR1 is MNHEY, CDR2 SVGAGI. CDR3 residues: CASSREINTEAFF. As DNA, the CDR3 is TGTGCCAGCAGTCGGGAGATTAACACTGAAGCTTTCTTT.

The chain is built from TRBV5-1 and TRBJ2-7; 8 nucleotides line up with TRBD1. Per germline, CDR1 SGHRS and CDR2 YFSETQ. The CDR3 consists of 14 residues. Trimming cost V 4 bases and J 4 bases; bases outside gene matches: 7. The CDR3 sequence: CASSPRTGQYEQYF. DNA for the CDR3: TGCGCCAGCAGCCCGCGGACAGGGCAATACGAGCAGTACTTC.

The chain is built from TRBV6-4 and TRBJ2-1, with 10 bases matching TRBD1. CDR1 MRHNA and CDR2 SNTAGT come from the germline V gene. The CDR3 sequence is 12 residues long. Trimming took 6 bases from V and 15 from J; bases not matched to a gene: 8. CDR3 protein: CASRTGTGVRFF. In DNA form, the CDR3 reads TGTGCCAGCAGGACCGGGACAGGGGTGCGGTTCTTC.

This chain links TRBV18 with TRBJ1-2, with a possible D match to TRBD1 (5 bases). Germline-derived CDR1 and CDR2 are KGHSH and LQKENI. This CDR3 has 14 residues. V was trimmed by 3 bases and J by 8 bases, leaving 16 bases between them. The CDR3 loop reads CASSPPRDYSGYTF. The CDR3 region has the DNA TGTGCCAGCTCACCTCCCAGGGATTACTCAGGCTACACCTTC.

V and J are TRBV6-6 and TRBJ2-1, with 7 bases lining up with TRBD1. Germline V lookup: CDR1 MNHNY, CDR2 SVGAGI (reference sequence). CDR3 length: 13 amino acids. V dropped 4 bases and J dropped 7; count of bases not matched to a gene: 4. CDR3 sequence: CASSSVRGNEQFF. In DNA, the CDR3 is TGTGCCAGCAGTTCCGTCAGGGGGAATGAGCAGTTCTTC.

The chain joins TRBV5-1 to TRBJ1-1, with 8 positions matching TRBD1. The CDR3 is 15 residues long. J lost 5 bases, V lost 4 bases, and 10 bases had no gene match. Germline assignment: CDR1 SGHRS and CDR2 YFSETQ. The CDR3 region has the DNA TGCGCCAGCAGCCAAGGACAGGGTGGTAATACTGAAGCTTTCTTT. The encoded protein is CASSQGQGGNTEAFF. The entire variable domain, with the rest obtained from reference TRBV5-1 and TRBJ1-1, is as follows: KAGVTQTPRYLIKTRGQQVTLSCSPISGHRSVSWYQQTPGQGLQFLFEYFSETQRNKGNFPGRFSGRQFSNSRSEMNVSTLELGDSALYLCASSQGQGGNTEAFFGQGTRLTVV.

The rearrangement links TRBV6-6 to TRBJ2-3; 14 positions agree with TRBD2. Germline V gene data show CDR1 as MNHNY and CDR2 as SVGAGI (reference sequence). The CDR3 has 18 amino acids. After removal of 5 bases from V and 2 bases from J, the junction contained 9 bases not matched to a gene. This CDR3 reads CASSREGLAGVTTDTQYF. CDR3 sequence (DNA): TGTGCCAGCAGTCGAGAGGGACTAGCGGGGGTTACCACAGATACGCAGTATTTT.

CDR3 amino acids: CASSQDSDANEQFF. The CDR3 DNA is TGCGCCAGCAGCCAAGATTCGGACGCCAATGAGCAGTTCTTC. This rearrangement joins TRBV4-3 to TRBJ2-1; D not certain. V lost 0 bases, J lost 6 bases, and 9 bases lay in between. The CDR3 has 14 amino acids. From germline, CDR1 is LGHNA and CDR2 YSLEER.